The T cell receptor beta chain under discussion was sequenced for a study of blood T cell repertoires in COVID-19. Clones were sequenced by immunoSEQ multiplex PCR, and TCRdb holds only the in-frame ones, with some missing. The table includes some 20,000 clones, around 86% detected once. A few counts support this clone. There are 14 residues in the CDR3. Germline V lookup: CDR1 MNHEY, CDR2 SMNVEV (reference sequence). Sequenced material: peripheral blood. The TCR was taken from a man aged 50-59 years with active COVID-19. This chain uses TRBV27 with TRBJ2-7; 10 bases line up with TRBD1. CDR3 loop: CATGRGQGSHEQYF. The DNA of the CDR3 is TGTGCTACTGGGCGGGGACAGGGGTCCCACGAGCAGTACTTC.